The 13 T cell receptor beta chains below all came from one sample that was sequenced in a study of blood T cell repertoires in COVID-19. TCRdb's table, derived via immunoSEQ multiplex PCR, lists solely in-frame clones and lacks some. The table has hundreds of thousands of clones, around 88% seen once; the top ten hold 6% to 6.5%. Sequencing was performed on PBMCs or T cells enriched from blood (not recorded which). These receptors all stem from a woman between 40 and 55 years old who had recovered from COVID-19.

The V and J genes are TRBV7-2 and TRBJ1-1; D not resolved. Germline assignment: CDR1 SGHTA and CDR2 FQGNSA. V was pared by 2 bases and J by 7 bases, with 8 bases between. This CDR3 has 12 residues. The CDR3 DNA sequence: TGTGCCAGCAGCTTATATCGAGGTGAAGCTTTCTTT. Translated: CASSLYRGEAFF.

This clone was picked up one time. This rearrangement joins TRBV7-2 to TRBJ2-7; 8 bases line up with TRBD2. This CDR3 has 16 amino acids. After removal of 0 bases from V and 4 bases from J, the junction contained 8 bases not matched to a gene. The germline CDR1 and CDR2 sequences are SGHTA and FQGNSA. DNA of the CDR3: TGTGCCAGCAGCTTAGCAGTCGGACTAGCATCTTACGAGCAGTACTTC. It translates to CASSLAVGLASYEQYF.

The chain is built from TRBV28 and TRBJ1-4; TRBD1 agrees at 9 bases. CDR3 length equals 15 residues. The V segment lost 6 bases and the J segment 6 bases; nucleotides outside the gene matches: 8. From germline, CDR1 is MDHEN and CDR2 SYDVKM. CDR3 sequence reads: CASRSQGAEDEKLFF. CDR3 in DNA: TGTGCCAGCAGGTCACAGGGGGCTGAAGATGAAAAACTGTTTTTT.

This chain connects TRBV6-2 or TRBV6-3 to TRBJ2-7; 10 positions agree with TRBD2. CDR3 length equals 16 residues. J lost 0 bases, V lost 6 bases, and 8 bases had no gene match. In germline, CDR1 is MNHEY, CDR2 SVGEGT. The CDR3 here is CASSDNLAGGSYEQYF. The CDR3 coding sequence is TGTGCCAGCAGCGACAACTTAGCGGGAGGCTCCTACGAGCAGTACTTC.

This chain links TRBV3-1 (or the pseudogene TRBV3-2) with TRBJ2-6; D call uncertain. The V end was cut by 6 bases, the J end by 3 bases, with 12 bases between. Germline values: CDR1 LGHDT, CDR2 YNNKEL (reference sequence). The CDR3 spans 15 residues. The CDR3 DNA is TGTGCCAGCAGTCCGACTTCTAATGGGGCCAACGTCCTGACTTTC. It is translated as CASSPTSNGANVLTF.

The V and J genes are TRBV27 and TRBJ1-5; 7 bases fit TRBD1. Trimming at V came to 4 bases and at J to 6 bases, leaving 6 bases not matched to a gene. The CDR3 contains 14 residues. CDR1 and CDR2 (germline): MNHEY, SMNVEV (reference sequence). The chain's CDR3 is CASSSQGRSQPQHF. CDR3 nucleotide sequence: TGTGCCAGCAGTTCACAGGGGAGGTCTCAGCCCCAGCATTTT.

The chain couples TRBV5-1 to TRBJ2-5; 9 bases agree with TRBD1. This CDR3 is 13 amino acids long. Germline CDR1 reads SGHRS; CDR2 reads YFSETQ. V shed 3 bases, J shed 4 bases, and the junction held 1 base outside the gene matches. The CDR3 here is CASSSDRGETQYF. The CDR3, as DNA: TGCGCCAGCAGCTCGGACAGGGGAGAGACCCAGTACTTC.

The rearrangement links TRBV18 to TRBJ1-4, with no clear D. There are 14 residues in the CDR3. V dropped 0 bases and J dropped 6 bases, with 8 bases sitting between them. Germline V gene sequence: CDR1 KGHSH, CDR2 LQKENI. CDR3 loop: CASSPPGIDEKLFF. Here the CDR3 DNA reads TGTGCCAGCTCACCACCGGGCATTGATGAAAAACTGTTTTTT.

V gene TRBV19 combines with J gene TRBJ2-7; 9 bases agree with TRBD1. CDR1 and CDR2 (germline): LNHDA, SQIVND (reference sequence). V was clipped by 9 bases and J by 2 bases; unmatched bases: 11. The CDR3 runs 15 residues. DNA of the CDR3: TGTGCCAGCCCCCACTTCCGGGACAGGGCCTACGAGCAGTACTTC. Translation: CASPHFRDRAYEQYF.

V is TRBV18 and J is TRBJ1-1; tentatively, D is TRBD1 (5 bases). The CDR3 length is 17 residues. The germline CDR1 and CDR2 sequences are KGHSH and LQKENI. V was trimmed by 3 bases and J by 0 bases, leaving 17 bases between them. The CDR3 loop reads CASSPPGYLGVNTEAFF. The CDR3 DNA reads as TGTGCCAGCTCACCGCCTGGGTACTTAGGGGTGAACACTGAAGCTTTCTTT.

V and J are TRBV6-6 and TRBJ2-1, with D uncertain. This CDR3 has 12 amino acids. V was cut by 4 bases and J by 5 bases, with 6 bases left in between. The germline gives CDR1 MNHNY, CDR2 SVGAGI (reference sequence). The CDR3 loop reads CASSLADNEQFF. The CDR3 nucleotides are TGTGCCAGCAGTTTGGCGGACAATGAGCAGTTCTTC.

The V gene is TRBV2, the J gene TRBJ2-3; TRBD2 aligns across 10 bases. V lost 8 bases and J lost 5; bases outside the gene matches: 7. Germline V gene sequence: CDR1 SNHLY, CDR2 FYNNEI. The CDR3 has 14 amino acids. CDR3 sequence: CASGLAGVGDTQYF. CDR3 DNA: TGTGCCAGCGGGCTAGCGGGAGTGGGAGATACGCAGTATTTT. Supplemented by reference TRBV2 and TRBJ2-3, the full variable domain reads EPEVTQTPSHQVTQMGQEVILRCVPISNHLYFYWYRQILGQKVEFLVSFYNNEISEKSEIFDDQFSVERPDGSNFTLKIRSTKLEDSAMYFCASGLAGVGDTQYFGPGTRLTVL.

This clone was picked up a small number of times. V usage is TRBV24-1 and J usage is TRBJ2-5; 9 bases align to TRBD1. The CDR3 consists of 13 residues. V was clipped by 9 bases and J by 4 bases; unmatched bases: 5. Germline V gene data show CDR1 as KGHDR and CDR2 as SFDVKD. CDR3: CATGSTGGETQYF. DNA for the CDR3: TGTGCCACCGGATCGACAGGGGGAGAGACCCAGTACTTC.